The sequence of this T cell receptor beta chain was determined in a study of Graves' ophthalmopathy and Graves' hyperthyroidism. About the study: In this cohort's terms, stable hyperthyroidism meant no ophthalmopathy by 18 months of follow-up.

Notes on the study in general: Ophthalmopathy progression predictions by the model showed nearly 75% specificity and about 70% sensitivity. Clonotypes were expanded in thyroid at above 0.001 frequency, and most also appeared in blood. For separating ophthalmopathy from stable hyperthyroidism, a 13-signature model gave 87.88% sensitivity and around 76% specificity.

On this clonotype: Its matching antigen is unknown.

The length of the CDR3 is 16 residues. V lost 3 bases and J lost 2; bases outside the gene matches: 8. The germline V gene encodes CDR1 SQVTM and CDR2 ANQGSEA. TCR beta CDR3 regions were amplified from RNA transcripts. Investigators did first-round RT-PCR with HTBI primers, then second-round multiplex PCR. TCRdb reanalysed the multiplex PCR reads using MiXCR and keeps one entry per CDR3 protein. The data hold 580,000 or so distinct CDR3 sequences, with 35% to 45% observed a single time. The chain is built from TRBV29-1 and TRBJ2-5; the match to TRBD2 covers 11 bases. The TCR was taken from an adult man with Graves' hyperthyroidism. Sequencing was done on a sample of peripheral blood or thyroid tissue (not recorded which). CDR3 residues: CSVDRWASGRQETQYF. CDR3 bases: TGCAGCGTTGACAGGTGGGCTAGCGGGAGGCAAGAGACCCAGTACTTC.